This TCR beta chain was sequenced in a study of identical twins. General study findings and limits: Insertions were reduced in abundant cord blood beta clonotypes but not in memory repertoires. Among out-of-frame alpha sequences shared by twins, low generation probability occurred in excess.

Healthy Caucasians, and only they, were the donors. Regarding this clonotype: Its antigen is not identified.

After template switching added a universal primer site, the resulting cDNA carried unique molecular identifiers. TCRdb analysed the 5' RACE reads with MiXCR anew, one entry per CDR3 protein. The table lists some 1,600,000 distinct CDR3 sequences, around 29% of them singletons, with about 0.3% in the top ten. This CDR3 comprises 14 residues. Trimming shortened V by 2 bases and J by 7 bases, and 17 bases separated the two germline ends. Germline lookup yields CDR1 DFQATT and CDR2 SNEGSKA (reference sequence). The genes are TRBV20-1 and TRBJ1-2; tentatively, D is TRBD1 (6 bases). The specimen was cord blood. The clonotype comes from a newborn girl in good health. The CDR3 sequence is CSARPDRGRRGYTF. The CDR3 bases are TGCAGTGCTAGACCGGACAGAGGGCGACGTGGCTACACCTTC.